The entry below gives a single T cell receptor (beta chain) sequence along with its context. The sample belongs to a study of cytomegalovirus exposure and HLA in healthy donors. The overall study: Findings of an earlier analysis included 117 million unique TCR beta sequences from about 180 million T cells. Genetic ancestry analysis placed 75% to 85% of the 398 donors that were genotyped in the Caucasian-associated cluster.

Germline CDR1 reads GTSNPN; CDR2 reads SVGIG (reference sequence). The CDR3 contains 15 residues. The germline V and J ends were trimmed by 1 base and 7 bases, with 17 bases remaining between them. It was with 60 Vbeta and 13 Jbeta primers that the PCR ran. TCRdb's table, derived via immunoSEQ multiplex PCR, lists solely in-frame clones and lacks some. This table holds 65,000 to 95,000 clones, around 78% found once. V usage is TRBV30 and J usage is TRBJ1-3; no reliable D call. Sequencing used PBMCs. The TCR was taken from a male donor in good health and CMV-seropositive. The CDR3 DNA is TGTGCCTGGAGTGGTTACAGTGGAAGTCGGAACACCATATATTTT. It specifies CAWSGYSGSRNTIYF.